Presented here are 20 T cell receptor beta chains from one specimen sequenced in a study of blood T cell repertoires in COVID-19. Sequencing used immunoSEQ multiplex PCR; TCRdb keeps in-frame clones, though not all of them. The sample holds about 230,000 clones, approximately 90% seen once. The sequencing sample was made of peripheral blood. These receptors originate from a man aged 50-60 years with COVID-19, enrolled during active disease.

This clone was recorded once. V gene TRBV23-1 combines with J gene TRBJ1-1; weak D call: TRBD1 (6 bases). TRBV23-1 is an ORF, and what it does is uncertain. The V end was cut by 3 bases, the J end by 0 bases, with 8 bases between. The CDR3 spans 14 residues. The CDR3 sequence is CASSQNRVNTEAFF. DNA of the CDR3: TGCGCCAGCAGTCAGAACAGGGTGAACACTGAAGCTTTCTTT.

The CDR3 DNA reads as TGCGCCAGCAGCTTGGGATCGACAGGTAGCACAGATACGCAGTATTTT. It translates to CASSLGSTGSTDTQYF. The J gene is TRBJ2-3, the V gene TRBV5-1, with D perhaps TRBD1 (6 bases). Trimming cost V 0 bases and J 0 bases, with 11 bases left between them. Germline V gene lookup returns CDR1 SGHRS and CDR2 YFSETQ. The CDR3 is made up of 16 amino acids.

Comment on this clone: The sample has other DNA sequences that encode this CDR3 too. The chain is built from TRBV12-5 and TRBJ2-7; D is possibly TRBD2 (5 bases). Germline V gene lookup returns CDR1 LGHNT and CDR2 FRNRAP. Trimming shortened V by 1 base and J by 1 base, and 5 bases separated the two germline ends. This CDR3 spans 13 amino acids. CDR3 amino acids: CASGLGGSYEQYF. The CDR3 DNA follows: TGTGCTAGTGGTTTGGGAGGGTCCTACGAGCAGTACTTC. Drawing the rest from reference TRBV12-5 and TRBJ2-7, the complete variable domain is DARVTQTPRHKVTEMGQEVTMRCQPILGHNTVFWYRQTMMQGLELLAYFRNRAPLDDSGMPKDRFSAEMPDATLATLKIQPSEPRDSAVYFCASGLGGSYEQYFGPGTRLTVT.

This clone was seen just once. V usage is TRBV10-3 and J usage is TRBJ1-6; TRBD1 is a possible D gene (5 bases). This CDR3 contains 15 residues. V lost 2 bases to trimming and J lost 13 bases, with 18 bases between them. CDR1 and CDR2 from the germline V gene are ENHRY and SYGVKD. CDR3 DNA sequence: TGTGCCATCAGTGAGGGCCCCAGGGCACCTACCCCCCTCCACTTT. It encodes CAISEGPRAPTPLHF.

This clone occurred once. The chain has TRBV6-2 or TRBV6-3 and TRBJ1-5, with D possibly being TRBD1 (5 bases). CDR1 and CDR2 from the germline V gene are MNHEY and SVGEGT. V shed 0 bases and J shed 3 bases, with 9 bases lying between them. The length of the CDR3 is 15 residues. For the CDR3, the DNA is TGTGCCAGCAGTTACTCGCGGGGGGTCAATCAGCCCCAGCATTTT. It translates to CASSYSRGVNQPQHF.

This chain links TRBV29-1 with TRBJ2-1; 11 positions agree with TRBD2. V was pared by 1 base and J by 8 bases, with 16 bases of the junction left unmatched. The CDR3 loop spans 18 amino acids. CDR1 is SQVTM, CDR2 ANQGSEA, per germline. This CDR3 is CSVEGASGRPFPGDEQFF. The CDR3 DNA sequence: TGCAGCGTTGAAGGGGCTAGCGGGAGGCCTTTTCCTGGGGATGAGCAGTTCTTC.

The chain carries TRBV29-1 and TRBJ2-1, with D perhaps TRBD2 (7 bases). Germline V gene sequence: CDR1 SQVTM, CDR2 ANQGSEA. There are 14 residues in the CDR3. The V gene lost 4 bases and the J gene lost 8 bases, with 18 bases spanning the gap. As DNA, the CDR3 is TGCAGCGTTGGTTCTAGGGGGGGTCAGGATGAGCAGTTCTTC. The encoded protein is CSVGSRGGQDEQFF.

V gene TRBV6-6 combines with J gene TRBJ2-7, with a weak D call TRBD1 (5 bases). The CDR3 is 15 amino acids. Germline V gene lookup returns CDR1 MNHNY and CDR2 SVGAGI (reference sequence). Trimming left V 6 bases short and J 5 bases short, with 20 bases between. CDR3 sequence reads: CASRPPGRAHHEQYF. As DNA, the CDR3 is TGTGCCAGCAGGCCCCCGGGCAGGGCTCACCACGAGCAGTACTTC.

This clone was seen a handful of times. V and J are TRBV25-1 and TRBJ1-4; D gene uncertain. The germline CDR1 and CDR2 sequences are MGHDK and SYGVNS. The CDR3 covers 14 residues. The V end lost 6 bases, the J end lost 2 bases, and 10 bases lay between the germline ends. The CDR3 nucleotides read TGTGCCAGCAGCATGGGCACCACTAATGAAAAACTGTTTTTT. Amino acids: CASSMGTTNEKLFF.

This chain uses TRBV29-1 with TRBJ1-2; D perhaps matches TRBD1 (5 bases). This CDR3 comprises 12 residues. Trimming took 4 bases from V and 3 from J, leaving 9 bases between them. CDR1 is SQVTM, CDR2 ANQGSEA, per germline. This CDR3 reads CSVVQDDYGYTF. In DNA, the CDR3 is TGCAGCGTTGTACAGGACGACTATGGCTACACCTTC.

CDR3 sequence (DNA): TGTGCCAGCAGCCCCGGGACAGGGGGCTACAACGAGCAGTACTTC. This encodes CASSPGTGGYNEQYF. The chain joins TRBV3-1 (or the pseudogene TRBV3-2) to TRBJ2-7; TRBD1 agrees at 12 bases. The V gene end was trimmed by 4 bases and the J gene end by 5 bases; junction bases not matched to a gene: 6. Per the germline V gene, CDR1 is LGHDT and CDR2 is YNNKEL (reference sequence). The CDR3 covers 15 residues.

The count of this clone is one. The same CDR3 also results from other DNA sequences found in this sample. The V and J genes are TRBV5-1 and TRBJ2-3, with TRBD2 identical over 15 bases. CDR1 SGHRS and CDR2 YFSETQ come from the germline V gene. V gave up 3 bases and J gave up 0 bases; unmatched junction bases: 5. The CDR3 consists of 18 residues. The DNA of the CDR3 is TGCGCCAGCAGCTCGGGACTAGCGGGGGGTCCTAGCACAGATACGCAGTATTTT. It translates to CASSSGLAGGPSTDTQYF.

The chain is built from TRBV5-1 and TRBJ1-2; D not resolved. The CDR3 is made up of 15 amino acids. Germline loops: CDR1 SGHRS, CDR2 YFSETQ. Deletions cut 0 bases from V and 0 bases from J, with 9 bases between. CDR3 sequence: CASSLDQSANYGYTF. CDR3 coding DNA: TGCGCCAGCAGCTTGGACCAGTCAGCTAACTATGGCTACACCTTC.

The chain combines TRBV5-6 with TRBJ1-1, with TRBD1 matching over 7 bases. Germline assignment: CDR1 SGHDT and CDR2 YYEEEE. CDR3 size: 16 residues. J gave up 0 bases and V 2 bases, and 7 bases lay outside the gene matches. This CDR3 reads CASSFEPTGMNTEAFF. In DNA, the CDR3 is TGTGCCAGCAGCTTTGAGCCGACAGGGATGAACACTGAAGCTTTCTTT.

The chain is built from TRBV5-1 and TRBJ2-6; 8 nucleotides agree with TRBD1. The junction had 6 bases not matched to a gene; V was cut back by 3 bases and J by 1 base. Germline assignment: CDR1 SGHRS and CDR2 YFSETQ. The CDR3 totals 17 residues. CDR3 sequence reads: CASSWTGRESGANVLTF. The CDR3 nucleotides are TGCGCCAGCAGCTGGACAGGGCGCGAGTCTGGGGCCAACGTCCTGACTTTC. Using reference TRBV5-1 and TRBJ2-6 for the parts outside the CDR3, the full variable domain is KAGVTQTPRYLIKTRGQQVTLSCSPISGHRSVSWYQQTPGQGLQFLFEYFSETQRNKGNFPGRFSGRQFSNSRSEMNVSTLELGDSALYLCASSWTGRESGANVLTFGAGSRLTVL.

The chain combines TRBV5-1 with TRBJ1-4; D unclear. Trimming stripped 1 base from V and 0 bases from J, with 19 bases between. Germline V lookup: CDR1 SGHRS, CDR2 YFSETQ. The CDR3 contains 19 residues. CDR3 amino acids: CASSLSRGGRIATNEKLFF. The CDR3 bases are TGCGCCAGCAGCTTGTCCCGGGGAGGACGGATTGCAACTAATGAAAAACTGTTTTTT. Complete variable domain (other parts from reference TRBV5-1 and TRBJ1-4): KAGVTQTPRYLIKTRGQQVTLSCSPISGHRSVSWYQQTPGQGLQFLFEYFSETQRNKGNFPGRFSGRQFSNSRSEMNVSTLELGDSALYLCASSLSRGGRIATNEKLFFGSGTQLSVL.

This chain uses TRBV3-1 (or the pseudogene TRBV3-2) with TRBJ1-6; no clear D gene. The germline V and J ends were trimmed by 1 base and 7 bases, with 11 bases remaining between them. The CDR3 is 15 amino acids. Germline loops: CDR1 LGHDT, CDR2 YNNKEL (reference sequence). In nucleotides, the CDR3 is TGTGCCAGCAGCCAAGTTTTGTTCAGAAATTCACCCCTCCACTTT. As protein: CASSQVLFRNSPLHF.

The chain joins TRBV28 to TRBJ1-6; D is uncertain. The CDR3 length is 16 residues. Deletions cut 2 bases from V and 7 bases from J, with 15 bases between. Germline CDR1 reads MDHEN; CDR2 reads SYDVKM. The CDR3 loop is CASSLQEVLYNSPLHF. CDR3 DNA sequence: TGTGCCAGCAGTTTACAGGAGGTATTATACAATTCACCCCTCCACTTT.

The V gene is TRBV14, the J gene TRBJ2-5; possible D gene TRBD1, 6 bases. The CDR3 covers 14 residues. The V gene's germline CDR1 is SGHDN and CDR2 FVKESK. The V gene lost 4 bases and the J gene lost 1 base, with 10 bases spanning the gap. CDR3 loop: CASSPGTTQETQYF. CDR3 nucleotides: TGTGCCAGCAGCCCCGGGACAACCCAAGAGACCCAGTACTTC.

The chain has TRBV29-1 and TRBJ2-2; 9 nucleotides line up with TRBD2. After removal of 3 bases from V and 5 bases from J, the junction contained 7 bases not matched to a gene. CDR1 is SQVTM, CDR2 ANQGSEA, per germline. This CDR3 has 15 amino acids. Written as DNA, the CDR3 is TGCAGCGTTGAGGGGCCTAGCGGGACTACCGGGGAGCTGTTTTTT. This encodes CSVEGPSGTTGELFF.